This T cell receptor beta chain was sequenced in a study of cytomegalovirus exposure and HLA in healthy donors. Notes on this clone: What it binds is not known.

Study results and caveats: Reportedly, diagnosis of cytomegalovirus status by the classifier showed high specificity and sensitivity. In an earlier analysis, most TCR beta V segments were productive about 87% or about 30% of the time. TRBV6-2, TRBV6-3 and some other V segments were excluded as indistinguishable.

Germline V gene sequence: CDR1 MNHEY, CDR2 SMNVEV (reference sequence). V lost 6 bases and J 1 base, leaving 12 bases between the germline ends. This CDR3 contains 14 residues. Everyone who donated was a healthy bone marrow donor. PCR was performed using 60 Vbeta and 13 Jbeta primers. The table came from immunoSEQ multiplex PCR; TCRdb's copy has only in-frame clones and leaves some out. In the table there are some 130,000 clones, about 70% of which are singletons. This rearrangement joins TRBV27 to TRBJ1-1; D is unresolved. This TCR derives from a male donor in good health and CMV-seronegative. Sequencing was done on a sample of PBMCs. In nucleotides, the CDR3 is TGTGCCAGCAGGACGTGGGAGGAGAACACTGAAGCTTTCTTT. It specifies CASRTWEENTEAFF.